This TCR beta chain originates from a study of blood T cell repertoires in COVID-19. About the research overall: Samples of COVID-19 (acute and convalescent) were obtained from the United States, Italy and Spain. T cells, B-cell-depleted T cells, or PBMCs supplied cDNA or gDNA.

The V gene's germline CDR1 is SGHTA and CDR2 FQGNSA. CDR3 length: 15 residues. V was cut by 0 bases and J by 6 bases, with 9 bases left in between. How the authors handled the data: Reference gene primer amplification gave nucleated cell count estimates. The table came from immunoSEQ multiplex PCR; TCRdb's copy has only in-frame clones and leaves some out. That table supplies the V and J calls and clone size; D and trimming were determined from the DNA. The sample shows around 190,000 clones, roughly 76% of them seen only once. Sequencing was performed on peripheral blood. The source is a woman between 50 and 59 years old with active or convalescent COVID-19. The genes are TRBV7-2 and TRBJ1-6; D is unresolved. In DNA form, the CDR3 reads TGTGCCAGCAGCTTAGCGCCCCAGTCTAATTCACCCCTCCACTTT. Its protein product is CASSLAPQSNSPLHF.